This T cell receptor beta chain comes out of a study of blood T cell repertoires in COVID-19 (dated by TCRdb to 2020 to 2022). For the wider study: Samples covering the acute and convalescent phases of COVID-19 were provided by collaborators in the United States, Italy and Spain. The material from the prospective study consisted of cDNA or gDNA derived from T cells, B-cell-depleted T cells, or PBMCs. Subjects who had been exposed to COVID-19, were actively infected with it, or had recovered from it provided the deeply sampled blood TCRbeta repertoires that made up the dataset. A freely available public database, intended as a resource for researchers studying the immune response to SARS-CoV-2, is where the repertoires were released. The samples were drawn from two sources: the first 160 participants of the ongoing ImmuneRACE study, and fewer than 1,500 subjects contributed by 6 global collaborators. Nearly every sample came with metadata listing a de-identified subject ID, COVID-19 status, age in years and sex. HLA class I and class II types, where available, came from metadata supplied by the sample provider rather than from assay-based typing. Summary of the overall study and its limitations: The quantity of clinical and demographic metadata differed by source and by participant and was supplied without curation.

Counted from cysteine to phenylalanine, this CDR3 has 18 amino acids. Only the CDR3 portion is preserved as DNA: 54 bases, with reading frame beginning at the first base. V lost 1 base and J lost 2 bases, and the count of bases not matched to a germline gene is 10. From a lookup of the germline V gene (reference sequence), CDR1 and CDR2 are LNHDA and SQIVND. At one collaborating source in Seattle, patients were enrolled during active infection and were followed longitudinally through the course of disease. Whole blood was collected in K2EDTA tubes by collaborating institutions according to the institutions' own protocols. For TCRbeta analysis, collaborator samples were shipped as frozen whole blood, as isolated PBMCs, or as DNA extracted from either sample type. A remark on this clone: It lacks a known antigen. No much larger clone exists at a distance of one base, and base qualities are not known.

TCRbeta CDR3 regions were amplified from genomic DNA using the immunoSEQ Assay, a bias-controlled multiplex PCR. Under the source paper's analysis protocol: The number of nucleated cells in each sample was estimated from the amplification of reference gene primers within the assay. To quantify the absolute abundance of each unique TCRbeta CDR3 rearrangement, sequence reads were collapsed and filtered. For each sample, productive Simpson clonality was calculated as the square root of Simpson's diversity index across productive rearrangements. TCRdb's version of the immuneACCESS table is confined to in-frame rearrangements and falls short of the full clone set. An unresolved V gene accounts for under half of the shortfall where checked; the remainder is of unknown origin. The V and J calls and clone size were taken over from that table, and D and trimming were inferred from the DNA. A total of over 250,000 clones appear in this sample, 86% of them only once. The top ten hold 13% of the sample.

The sample comprised peripheral blood. The receptor was isolated from a woman in her 70s with COVID-19, enrolled during active disease. The V and J segments used are TRBV19 and TRBJ2-5, with 10 central nucleotides matching TRBD1. The CDR3 protein is CASSIVGDRGGVQETQYF. In nucleotide form, the sequence is TGTGCCAGTAGTATAGTTGGGGACAGGGGAGGAGTACAAGAGACCCAGTACTTC.